A selection of T cell receptor beta chains follows, all from one sample in a study of naive and memory T cell subsets. TCRdb recomputed calls from the UMI-ligation and nested PCR reads with MiXCR, one row per CDR3 protein. The table lists under 25,000 distinct CDR3 sequences, around 8.8% of them singletons, with about 20% in the top ten. Sequenced: central memory CD8+ T cells from blood. Receptors were obtained from a human donor in good health. CDR3s include the opening cysteine and the closing phenylalanine or tryptophan. Each record gives: V gene, clone size, CDR3 length, D gene, J gene, CDR3 protein, CDR3 DNA. The D gene is left open where the match is weak. The listing skips clone size in some rows; elsewhere it reads once, few, many or a size class.

TRBV5-5	.	12	.	TRBJ2-1	CASSYYGNEQFF	TGTGCCAGCAGCTATTATGGGAATGAGCAGTTCTTC
TRBV29-1	few	17	.	TRBJ2-1	CSVELVSPLRQNNEQFF	TGCAGCGTTGAGTTGGTTAGTCCCTTGAGGCAAAACAATGAGCAGTTCTTC
TRBV30	.	16	.	TRBJ2-2	CAWSPHEGPNTGELFF	TGTGCCTGGAGTCCCCATGAGGGGCCGAACACCGGGGAGCTGTTTTTT
TRBV20-1	many	14	.	TRBJ2-7	CSAQEGEGVYEQYF	TGCAGTGCCCAGGAGGGGGAGGGCGTCTACGAGCAGTACTTC
TRBV7-6	few	15	.	TRBJ1-1	CASSLRGLGNTEAFF	TGTGCCAGCAGCTTAAGGGGTTTGGGGAACACTGAAGCTTTCTTT
TRBV9	many	12	.	TRBJ2-2	CASSGGAGELFF	TGTGCCAGCAGCGGAGGGGCCGGGGAGCTGTTTTTT
TRBV30	few	13	.	TRBJ2-7	CAWSRLSSYEQYF	TGTGCCTGGAGTCGGCTGAGCTCCTACGAGCAGTACTTC
TRBV7-9	few	16	.	TRBJ2-7	CASSSPAGRGTYEQYF	TGTGCCAGCAGCTCTCCAGCGGGCAGGGGCACCTACGAGCAGTACTTC
TRBV29-1	many	12	.	TRBJ1-1	CSVVGKNTEAFF	TGCAGCGTTGTGGGTAAGAACACTGAAGCTTTCTTT
TRBV20-1	.	14	TRBD1	TRBJ2-7	CSARGDRGIYEQYF	TGCAGTGCTAGGGGGGACAGGGGAATTTACGAGCAGTACTTC
TRBV2	.	14	TRBD1	TRBJ1-3	CASRRTGDPNTIYF	TGTGCCAGCAGGCGGACAGGGGATCCAAACACCATATATTTT
TRBV7-8	many	17	TRBD2	TRBJ2-7	CASSPSLAGGTTYEQYF	TGTGCCAGCAGCCCTAGCCTAGCGGGAGGGACCACCTACGAGCAGTACTTC
TRBV6-2/TRBV6-3	medium-sized	16	TRBD1	TRBJ2-1	CASSFGTGGSYNEQFF	TGTGCCAGCAGTTTCGGGACAGGGGGCTCCTACAATGAGCAGTTCTTC
TRBV28	few	14	.	TRBJ2-7	CASGAPGQSYEQYF	TGTGCCAGCGGGGCACCGGGACAATCCTACGAGCAGTACTTC
TRBV19	.	14	TRBD2	TRBJ2-1	CASMGTSGFNEQFF	TGTGCCAGTATGGGGACTAGCGGATTCAATGAGCAGTTCTTC
TRBV29-1	.	13	.	TRBJ1-2	CSVETGDNYGYTF	TGCAGCGTTGAAACAGGAGATAACTATGGCTACACCTTC
TRBV5-8	.	15	.	TRBJ2-1	CASSSFAQLPNEQFF	TGTGCCAGCAGCTCCTTCGCACAGCTCCCCAATGAGCAGTTCTTC
TRBV5-4	many	12	.	TRBJ2-1	CASSFLDNEQFF	TGTGCCAGCAGCTTTCTAGACAATGAGCAGTTCTTC
TRBV12-3/TRBV12-4	.	15	TRBD1	TRBJ2-1	CASSHRDRDYNEQFF	TGTGCCAGCAGTCACCGGGACAGGGACTACAATGAGCAGTTCTTC
TRBV11-2	.	15	.	TRBJ2-1	CASSLVWAADNEQFF	TGTGCCAGCAGCTTAGTGTGGGCGGCAGACAATGAGCAGTTCTTC
TRBV7-8	.	14	.	TRBJ2-3	CASSLERSTDTQYF	TGTGCCAGCAGCTTAGAACGGAGCACAGATACGCAGTATTTT
TRBV6-5	few	15	.	TRBJ2-6	CASSYLPSGANVLTF	TGTGCCAGCAGTTACCTTCCATCTGGGGCCAACGTCCTGACTTTC
TRBV14	many	16	TRBD1	TRBJ2-7	CASSPRWGQGVYKQYF	TGTGCCAGCAGCCCCCGTTGGGGACAGGGGGTTTATAAGCAGTACTTC
TRBV9	few	15	.	TRBJ2-5	CASSGYFGSQETQYF	TGTGCCAGCAGCGGGTACTTCGGCAGCCAAGAGACCCAGTACTTC
TRBV5-1	many	15	TRBD2	TRBJ2-7	CASSSTSGGSYEQYF	TGCGCCAGCAGCTCCACTAGCGGAGGGTCTTACGAGCAGTACTTC
TRBV11-2	many	15	.	TRBJ2-1	CASSLAGSSYNEQFF	TGTGCCAGCAGCTTAGCGGGCAGCTCCTACAATGAGCAGTTCTTC
TRBV27	.	14	.	TRBJ1-2	CASSLLGGYLGYTF	TGTGCCAGCAGTTTATTAGGGGGGTATCTTGGCTACACCTTC
TRBV27	few	15	.	TRBJ2-1	CASSLWGNLNNEQFF	TGTGCCAGCAGTTTGTGGGGGAACCTGAACAATGAGCAGTTCTTC
TRBV6-5	few	13	.	TRBJ1-1	CASSPQGNTEAFF	TGTGCCAGCAGCCCACAGGGGAACACTGAAGCTTTCTTT
TRBV20-1	many	12	.	TRBJ2-7	CSASSTRLEQYF	TGCAGTGCTAGCTCAACCCGTCTCGAGCAGTACTTC
TRBV28	many	15	.	TRBJ2-7	CASSSPGGQPYEQYF	TGTGCCAGCAGTTCTCCCGGGGGACAGCCCTACGAGCAGTACTTC
TRBV28	many	15	TRBD1	TRBJ2-1	CASSFPDRRHNEQFF	TGTGCCAGCAGTTTTCCGGACAGGAGGCACAATGAGCAGTTCTTC
TRBV20-1	.	14	.	TRBJ2-7	CSARDYGDSYEQYF	TGCAGTGCTAGAGATTACGGGGACTCCTACGAGCAGTACTTC
TRBV7-9	many	13	.	TRBJ1-2	CASSLDYLHGYTF	TGTGCCAGCAGCTTAGATTACCTGCATGGCTACACCTTC
TRBV4-1	.	14	TRBD1	TRBJ1-4	CASSTGTGGQKLFF	TGCGCCAGCAGCACCGGGACAGGTGGTCAAAAACTGTTTTTT
TRBV27	many	14	.	TRBJ1-1	CASSSLLGGTEAFF	TGTGCCAGCAGCAGCCTGTTGGGGGGCACTGAAGCTTTCTTT
TRBV28	few	18	.	TRBJ1-5	CASSYYPGGDRDNQPQHF	TGTGCCAGCAGTTACTACCCCGGGGGTGATAGGGACAATCAGCCCCAGCATTTT
TRBV6-5	few	14	TRBD1	TRBJ2-1	CASEPGTGDNEQFF	TGTGCCAGCGAACCCGGGACAGGGGATAATGAGCAGTTCTTC
TRBV5-8	.	16	.	TRBJ1-1	CASSLGGWGLMVEAFF	TGTGCCAGCAGCTTGGGAGGCTGGGGGCTGATGGTTGAAGCTTTCTTT
TRBV2	many	15	.	TRBJ1-2	CASKEGAPMGYGYTF	TGTGCCAGCAAGGAAGGGGCCCCGATGGGCTATGGCTACACCTTC
TRBV7-9	.	15	TRBD2	TRBJ2-1	CASSPSGSPYNEQFF	TGTGCCAGCAGCCCTAGCGGAAGCCCCTACAATGAGCAGTTCTTC
TRBV15	many	17	.	TRBJ1-5	CATSRDYLRRINQPQHF	TGTGCCACCAGCAGAGATTATTTGCGACGGATCAATCAGCCCCAGCATTTT
TRBV12-3/TRBV12-4	medium-sized	14	TRBD1	TRBJ1-2	CASTWTGAGYGYTF	TGTGCCAGCACCTGGACAGGGGCGGGTTATGGCTACACCTTC
TRBV20-1	many	13	.	TRBJ1-2	CSPRGEANYGYTF	TGCAGTCCGCGTGGGGAAGCTAACTATGGCTACACCTTC
TRBV27	many	12	.	TRBJ1-1	CASSSGDTEAFF	TGTGCCAGCAGCTCCGGGGACACTGAAGCTTTCTTT